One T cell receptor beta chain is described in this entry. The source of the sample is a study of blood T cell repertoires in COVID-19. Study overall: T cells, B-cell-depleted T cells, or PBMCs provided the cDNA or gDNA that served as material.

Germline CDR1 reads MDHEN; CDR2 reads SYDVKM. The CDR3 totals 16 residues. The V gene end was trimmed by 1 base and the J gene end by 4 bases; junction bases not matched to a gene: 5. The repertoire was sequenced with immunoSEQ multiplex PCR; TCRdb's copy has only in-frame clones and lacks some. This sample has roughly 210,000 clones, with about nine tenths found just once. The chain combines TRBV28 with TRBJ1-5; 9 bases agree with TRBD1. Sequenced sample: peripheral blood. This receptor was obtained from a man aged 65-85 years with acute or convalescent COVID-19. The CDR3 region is CASSLLTGGGNQPQHF. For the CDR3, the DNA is TGTGCCAGCAGTTTATTGACAGGGGGTGGAAATCAGCCCCAGCATTTT.